The clone carrying this T cell receptor (beta chain) was counted ten times or more. Its specificity is unknown. A much more abundant neighbour one base away suggests this may be a read error. Amplification targeted TCR beta CDR3 regions from RNA transcripts. The TCR CDR3 first-round RT-PCR relied on the HTBI primer set. Each CDR3 protein is one row after TCRdb ran MiXCR on the multiplex PCR reads. Of approximately 590,000 distinct CDR3 sequences in the sample, roughly 14% are singletons; the top ten hold under 7.5%. V lost 3 bases to trimming and J lost 4 bases; unmatched junction nucleotides: 2. The length of the CDR3 is 13 residues. Germline V lookup: CDR1 LGHNA, CDR2 YNFKEQ. This entry is derived from a study of T cells in Graves' hyperthyroidism and ophthalmopathy. Study results and caveats: Ophthalmopathy, which appeared later, was predicted by the model a median about 6 months before onset.

Over 18 months, lack of ophthalmopathy progression marked Graves' hyperthyroidism as stable. The clonotype was recovered from a woman in her twenties or thirties with Graves' hyperthyroidism. The specimen sequenced was blood. The V call is TRBV4-2, the J call TRBJ1-1; 7 positions match TRBD1. CDR3: CASSQTGTTEAFF. CDR3 DNA sequence: TGTGCCAGCAGCCAGACAGGGACCACTGAAGCTTTCTTT.